The T cell receptor (beta chain) under discussion was sequenced for a study of blood T cells in healthy people across ages. Combining a sample-barcoded 5' primer with a J-beta primer mix, a second PCR ran for roughly 7 to 11 cycles. TCRdb analysed the 5' RACE reads with MiXCR anew, one entry per CDR3 protein. Of roughly 730,000 distinct CDR3 sequences in the sample, roughly 50% are singletons; the top ten hold 20% to 30%. Donors ranged from roughly 6 to 100 years old and were healthy Caucasians in Russia. Staff drew roughly 10 milliliters of peripheral blood from each donor. For this clonotype: Its antigen is not known.

J gave up 3 bases and V 5 bases, and 7 bases lay outside the gene matches. The CDR3 spans 14 residues. The germline CDR1 and CDR2 sequences are DFQATT and SNEGSKA (reference sequence). Study-wide results and caveats: Leaving the PBMCs unsorted stopped any conclusive comparison of naive versus antigen-experienced cells.

Material for sequencing was blood. V gene TRBV20-1 combines with J gene TRBJ1-2; 9 bases line up with TRBD1. The sequence was obtained from a man aged 35-49 years in good health. CDR3 DNA sequence: TGCAGTGCTGCGAAACAGGGGGCAGACTATGGCTACACCTTC. This gives the protein CSAAKQGADYGYTF.